This T cell receptor beta chain was sequenced for a study of T cells after posttransplantation cyclophosphamide. Treatment was busulfan-fludarabine conditioning, a marrow graft, and cyclophosphamide on days +3 and +4. General observations from the study: Donor CD8+ memory clones often dominated recipient blood repertoires at later times. TRB clonality was highly associated with recipient CMV seropositivity and reactivation. Skin or GI-infiltrating T cells shared few TRB sequences with blood.

Assay used: immunoSEQ multiplex PCR; TCRdb lists only in-frame clones, some missing. This repertoire holds more than 1,200 clones, and none appear only once. Sample share makes this clone medium-sized. Its antigen remains unknown. This CDR3 has 16 residues. The J segment lost 6 bases and the V segment lost 4 bases, leaving 10 bases of the junction unmatched. CDR1 and CDR2 (germline): SGHTA, FQGNSA. The chain combines TRBV7-2 with TRBJ2-1; 9 positions match TRBD2. The sequence was obtained from a male patient aged 30 to 40 who received an allogeneic stem cell transplant from a related donor, was CMV-positive, and had acute GVHD only. Some T cells may be provided by the graft donor. This specimen was PBMCs, taken after an allogeneic stem cell transplant with post-transplant cyclophosphamide. CDR3 sequence: CASSSRGGGASNEQFF. In nucleotides, the CDR3 is TGTGCCAGCAGCTCCCGGGGCGGGGGGGCCTCCAATGAGCAGTTCTTC.